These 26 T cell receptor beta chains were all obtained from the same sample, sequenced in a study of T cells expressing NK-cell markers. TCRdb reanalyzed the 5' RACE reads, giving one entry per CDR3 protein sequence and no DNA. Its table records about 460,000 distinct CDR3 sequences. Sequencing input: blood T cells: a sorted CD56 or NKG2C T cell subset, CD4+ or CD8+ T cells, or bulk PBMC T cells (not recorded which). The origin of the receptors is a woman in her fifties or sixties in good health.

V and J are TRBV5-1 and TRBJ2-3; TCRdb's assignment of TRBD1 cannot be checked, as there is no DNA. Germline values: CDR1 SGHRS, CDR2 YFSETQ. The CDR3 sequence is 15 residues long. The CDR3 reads CASSLRGAVTDTQYF.

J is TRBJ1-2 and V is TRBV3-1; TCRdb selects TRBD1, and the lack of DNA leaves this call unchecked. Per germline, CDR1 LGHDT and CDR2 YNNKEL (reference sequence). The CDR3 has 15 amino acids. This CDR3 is CASSRTEDRVGGYTF.

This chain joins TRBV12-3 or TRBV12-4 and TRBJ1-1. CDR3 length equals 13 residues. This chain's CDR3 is CASRSGSNSEAFF.

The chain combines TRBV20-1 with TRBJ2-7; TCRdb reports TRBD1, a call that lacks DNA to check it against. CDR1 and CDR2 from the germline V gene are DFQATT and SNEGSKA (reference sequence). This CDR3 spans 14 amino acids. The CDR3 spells CSVGVGGFIHEQYF.

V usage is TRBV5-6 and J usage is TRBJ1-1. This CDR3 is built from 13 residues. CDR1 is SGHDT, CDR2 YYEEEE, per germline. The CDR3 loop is CASSQWRNTEAFF.

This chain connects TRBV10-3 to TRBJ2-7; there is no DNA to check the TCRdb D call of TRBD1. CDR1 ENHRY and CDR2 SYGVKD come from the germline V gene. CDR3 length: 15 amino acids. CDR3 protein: CAISEPASGGHEQYF.

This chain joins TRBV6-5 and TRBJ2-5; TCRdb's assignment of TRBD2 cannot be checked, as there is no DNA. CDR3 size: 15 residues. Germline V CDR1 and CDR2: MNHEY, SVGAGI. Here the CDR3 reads CASSSSGRAEETQYF.

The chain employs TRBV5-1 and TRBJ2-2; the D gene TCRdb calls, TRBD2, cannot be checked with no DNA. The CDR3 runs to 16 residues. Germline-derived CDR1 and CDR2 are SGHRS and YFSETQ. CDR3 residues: CASSLRDLLGAGELFF.

The CDR3 here is CASSLVAGGGNQPQHF. The rearrangement uses TRBV7-2 and TRBJ1-5. This CDR3 contains 16 residues. Germline assignment: CDR1 SGHTA and CDR2 FQGNSA.

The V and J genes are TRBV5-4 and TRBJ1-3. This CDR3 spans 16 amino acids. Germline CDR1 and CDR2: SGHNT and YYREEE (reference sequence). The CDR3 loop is CASSLDRVSAGNTIYF.

This CDR3 is CASSLKLRRSYEQYF. This sequence joins TRBV12-3 or TRBV12-4 and TRBJ2-7. This CDR3 is built from 15 residues.

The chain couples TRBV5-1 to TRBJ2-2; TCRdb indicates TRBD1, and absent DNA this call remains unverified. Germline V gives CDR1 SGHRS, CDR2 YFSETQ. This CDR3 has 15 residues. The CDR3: CASSPGTRNTGELFF.

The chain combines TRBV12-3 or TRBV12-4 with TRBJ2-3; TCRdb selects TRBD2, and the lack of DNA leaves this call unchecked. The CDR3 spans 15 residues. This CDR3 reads CASSLIAGADSTQYF.

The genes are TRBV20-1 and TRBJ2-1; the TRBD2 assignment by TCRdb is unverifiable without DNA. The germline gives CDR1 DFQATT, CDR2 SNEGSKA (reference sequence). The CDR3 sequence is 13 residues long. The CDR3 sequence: CSALHWRRGEQFF.

The CDR3: CSVRPLVAYGYTF. The chain carries TRBV29-1 and TRBJ1-2; TCRdb designates TRBD1, a call that cannot be tested without DNA. This CDR3 is built from 13 residues. Germline assignment: CDR1 SQVTM and CDR2 ANQGSEA.

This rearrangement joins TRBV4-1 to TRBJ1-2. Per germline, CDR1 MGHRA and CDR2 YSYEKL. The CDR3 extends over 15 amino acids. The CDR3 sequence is CASSQAPQANYGYTF.

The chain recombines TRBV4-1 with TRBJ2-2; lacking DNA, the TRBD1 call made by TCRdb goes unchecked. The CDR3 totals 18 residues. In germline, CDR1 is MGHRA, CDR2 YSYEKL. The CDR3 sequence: CASSPGQGASRNTGELFF.

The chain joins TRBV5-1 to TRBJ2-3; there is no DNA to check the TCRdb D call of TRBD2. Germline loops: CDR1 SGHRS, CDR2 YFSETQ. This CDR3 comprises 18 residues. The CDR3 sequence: CASSSGLAGGPTADTQYF.

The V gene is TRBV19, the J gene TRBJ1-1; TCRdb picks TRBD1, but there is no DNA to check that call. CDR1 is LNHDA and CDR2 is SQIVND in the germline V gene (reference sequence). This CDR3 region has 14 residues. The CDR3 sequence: CASSPSGGHTEAFF.

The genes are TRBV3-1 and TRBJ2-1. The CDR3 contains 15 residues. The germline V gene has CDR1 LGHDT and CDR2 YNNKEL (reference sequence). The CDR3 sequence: CASSQDVQGYDEQFF.

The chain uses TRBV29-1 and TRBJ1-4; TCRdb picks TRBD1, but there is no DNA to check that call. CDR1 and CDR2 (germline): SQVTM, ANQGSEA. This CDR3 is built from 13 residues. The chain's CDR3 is CSALDRVGEKLFF. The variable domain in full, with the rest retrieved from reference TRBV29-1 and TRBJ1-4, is SAVISQKPSRDICQRGTSLTIQCQVDSQVTMMFWYRQQPGQSLTLIATANQGSEATYESGFVIDKFPISRPNLTFSTLTVSNMSPEDSSIYLCSALDRVGEKLFFGSGTQLSVL.

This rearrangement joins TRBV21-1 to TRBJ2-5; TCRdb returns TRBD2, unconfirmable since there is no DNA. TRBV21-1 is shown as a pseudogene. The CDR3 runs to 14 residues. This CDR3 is CASSKLAVQETQYF.

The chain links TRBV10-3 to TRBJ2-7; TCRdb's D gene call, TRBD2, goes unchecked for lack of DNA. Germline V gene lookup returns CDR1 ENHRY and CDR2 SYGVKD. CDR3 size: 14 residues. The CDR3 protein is CATKIPGLRSEQYF.

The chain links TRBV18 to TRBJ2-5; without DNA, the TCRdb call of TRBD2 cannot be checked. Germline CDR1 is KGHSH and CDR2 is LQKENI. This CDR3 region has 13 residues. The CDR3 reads CASSPPSSETQYF.

The CDR3 is CSVELGLENTEAFF. The genes are TRBV29-1 and TRBJ1-1. CDR3 length: 14 residues. Germline lookup yields CDR1 SQVTM and CDR2 ANQGSEA.

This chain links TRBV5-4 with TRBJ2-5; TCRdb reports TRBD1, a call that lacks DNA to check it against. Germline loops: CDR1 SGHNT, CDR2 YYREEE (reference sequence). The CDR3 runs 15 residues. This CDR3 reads CASSLEQGMPETQYF.